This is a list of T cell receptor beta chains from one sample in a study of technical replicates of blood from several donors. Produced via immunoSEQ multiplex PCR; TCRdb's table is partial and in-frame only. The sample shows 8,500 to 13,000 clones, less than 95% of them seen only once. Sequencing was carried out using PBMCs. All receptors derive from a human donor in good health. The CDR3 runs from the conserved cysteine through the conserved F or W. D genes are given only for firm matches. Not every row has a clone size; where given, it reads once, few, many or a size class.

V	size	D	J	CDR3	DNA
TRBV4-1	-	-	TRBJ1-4	CASSLTTNEKLFF	TGCGCCAGCAGCCTAACAACTAATGAAAAACTGTTTTTT
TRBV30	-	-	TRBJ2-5	CAWSAGVIETQYF	TGTGCCTGGAGTGCGGGGGTCATAGAGACCCAGTACTTC
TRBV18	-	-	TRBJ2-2	CASSPQGGELFF	TGTGCCAGCTCACCCCAGGGCGGGGAGCTGTTTTTT
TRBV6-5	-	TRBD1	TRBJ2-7	CASTSGGTVYEQYF	TGTGCCAGCACCTCGGGTGGGACAGTCTACGAGCAGTACTTC
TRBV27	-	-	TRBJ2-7	CASSLSPDYSYEQYF	TGTGCCAGCAGCCTATCTCCGGACTACTCCTACGAGCAGTACTTC
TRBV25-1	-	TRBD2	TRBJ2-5	CASGTGTSVQTQYF	TGTGCCAGCGGAACCGGGACTAGCGTACAGACCCAGTACTTC
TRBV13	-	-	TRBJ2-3	CASSLGASYTDTQYF	TGTGCCAGCAGCTTAGGGGCCAGTTATACAGATACGCAGTATTTT
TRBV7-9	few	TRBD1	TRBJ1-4	CASSFGQGVGEKLFF	TGTGCCAGCAGCTTCGGACAGGGGGTAGGCGAAAAACTGTTTTTT
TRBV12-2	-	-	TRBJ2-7	CASRLEVGGRVEQYF	TGTGCAAGTCGCTTAGAAGTAGGGGGCCGTGTAGAGCAGTACTTC
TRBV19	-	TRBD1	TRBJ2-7	CATGRWDRRLYEQYF	TGTGCCACTGGGAGGTGGGACAGGCGACTCTACGAGCAGTACTTC
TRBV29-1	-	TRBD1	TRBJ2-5	CSASRQGSLETQYF	TGCAGCGCCTCACGACAGGGGAGTTTAGAGACCCAGTACTTC
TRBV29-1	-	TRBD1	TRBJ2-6	CSVDTTGGSGANVLTF	TGCAGCGTTGACACGACAGGGGGCTCTGGGGCCAACGTCCTGACTTTC
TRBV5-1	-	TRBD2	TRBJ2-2	CASSRTSGSGTGELFF	TGCGCCAGCAGCAGGACTAGCGGGAGTGGGACCGGGGAGCTGTTTTTT
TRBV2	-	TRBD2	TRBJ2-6	CASSSKRLATSSGANVLTF	TGTGCCAGCAGTTCTAAACGACTAGCGACTAGCTCTGGGGCCAACGTCCTGACTTTC
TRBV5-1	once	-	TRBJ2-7	CASSLDSRAYEQYF	TGCGCCAGCAGCCTGGACAGCCGAGCCTACGAGCAGTACTTC
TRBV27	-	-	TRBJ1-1	CASSPFGGRMNTEAFF	TGTGCCAGCAGTCCCTTCGGGGGGCGGATGAACACTGAAGCTTTCTTT
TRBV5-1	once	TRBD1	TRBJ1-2	CASSLAGDRENYGYTF	TGCGCCAGCAGCTTGGCGGGGGACAGAGAAAACTATGGCTACACCTTC
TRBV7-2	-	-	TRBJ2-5	CASSLVRETQYF	TGTGCCAGCAGCTTAGTACGGGAGACCCAGTACTTC
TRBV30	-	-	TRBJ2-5	CAWSQRVPETQYF	TGTGCCTGGAGTCAGAGGGTTCCAGAGACCCAGTACTTC
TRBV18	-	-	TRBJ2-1	CASCPGGVNEQFF	TGTGCCAGCTGCCCGGGGGGCGTTAATGAGCAGTTCTTC
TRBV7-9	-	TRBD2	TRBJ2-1	CASTREGYNEQFF	TGTGCCAGCACGCGGGAGGGCTACAATGAGCAGTTCTTC
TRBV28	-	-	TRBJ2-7	CASKGGGGYEQYF	TGTGCCAGCAAGGGAGGGGGTGGGTACGAGCAGTACTTC
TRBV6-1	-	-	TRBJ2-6	CASSDIGGSGANVLTF	TGTGCCAGCAGTGATATAGGAGGGTCCGGGGCCAACGTCCTGACTTTC
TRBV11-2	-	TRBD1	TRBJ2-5	CASSFNRGLGETQYF	TGTGCCAGCAGCTTTAACAGGGGGCTCGGAGAGACCCAGTACTTC
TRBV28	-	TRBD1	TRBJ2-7	CASISSRRDRVHEQYF	TGTGCCAGCATAAGTTCGAGGCGGGACAGGGTACACGAGCAGTACTTC
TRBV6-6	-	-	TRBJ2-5	CASSTGRGETQYF	TGTGCCAGCAGTACAGGGCGAGGGGAGACCCAGTACTTC
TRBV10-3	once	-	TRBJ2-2	CAISERDILDAGELFF	TGTGCCATCAGTGAGAGGGACATTTTGGACGCCGGGGAGCTGTTTTTT
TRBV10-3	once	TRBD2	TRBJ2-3	CAISGTSSTDTQYF	TGTGCCATCAGCGGGACTAGCAGCACAGATACGCAGTATTTT
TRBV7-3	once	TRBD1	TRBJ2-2	CASSTTGGYGELFF	TGTGCCAGCAGCACGACAGGGGGCTACGGGGAGCTGTTTTTT
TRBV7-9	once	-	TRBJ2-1	CASSFGDGSYNEQFF	TGTGCCAGCAGCTTCGGGGATGGCTCCTACAATGAGCAGTTCTTC
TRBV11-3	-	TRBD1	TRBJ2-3	CASSLRGQGDTQYF	TGTGCCAGCAGCTTAAGGGGGCAAGGAGATACGCAGTATTTT
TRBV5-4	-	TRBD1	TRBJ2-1	CASSAGQGSSYNEQFF	TGTGCCAGCAGCGCCGGACAGGGGAGTTCCTACAATGAGCAGTTCTTC
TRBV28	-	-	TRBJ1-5	CASSSRGGQNSNQPQHF	TGTGCCAGCAGTTCCCGGGGGGGACAAAATAGCAATCAGCCCCAGCATTTT
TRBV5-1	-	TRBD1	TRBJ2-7	CASSLAGDRQFEQYF	TGCGCCAGCAGCTTGGCCGGGGACAGACAATTCGAGCAGTACTTC
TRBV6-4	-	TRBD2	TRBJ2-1	CASSDTSGSYNEQFF	TGTGCCAGCAGTGACACTAGCGGCTCCTACAATGAGCAGTTCTTC
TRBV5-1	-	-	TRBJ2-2	CASSPTRARELFF	TGCGCCAGCAGCCCCACCAGGGCACGGGAGCTGTTTTTT
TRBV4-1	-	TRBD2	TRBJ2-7	CASSQDQGLAGTSYEQYF	TGCGCCAGCAGCCAAGATCAGGGGCTAGCGGGTACCTCCTACGAGCAGTACTTC
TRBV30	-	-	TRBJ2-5	CAWSSMGHQGETQYF	TGTGCCTGGAGCTCGATGGGACACCAGGGAGAGACCCAGTACTTC
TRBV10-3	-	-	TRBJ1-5	CAISDPTVGQSNQPQHF	TGTGCCATCAGTGACCCCACCGTGGGGCAGAGCAATCAGCCCCAGCATTTT
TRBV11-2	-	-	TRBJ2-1	CASSLEVSPLFF	TGTGCCAGCAGCTTAGAAGTCTCCCCCCTATTCTTC
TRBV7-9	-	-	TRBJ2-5	CASSPLAGWETQYF	TGTGCCAGCAGCCCCTTAGCAGGGTGGGAGACCCAGTACTTC
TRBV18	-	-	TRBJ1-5	CASSPLSRGPEHIGQPQHF	TGTGCCAGCTCACCGCTTTCAAGGGGTCCGGAACATATCGGTCAGCCCCAGCATTTT
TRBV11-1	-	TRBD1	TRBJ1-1	CASSRTGTVAMNTEAFF	TGTGCCAGCAGCCGGACAGGGACTGTCGCGATGAACACTGAAGCTTTCTTT
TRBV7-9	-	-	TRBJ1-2	CASSLEGSSYTF	TGTGCCAGCAGCCTGGAGGGGTCAAGCTACACCTTC
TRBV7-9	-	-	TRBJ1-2	CASSLEDAGYGYTF	TGTGCCAGCAGCTTAGAAGATGCCGGCTATGGCTACACCTTC
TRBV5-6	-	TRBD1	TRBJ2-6	CASSLESDRGFSGANVLTF	TGTGCCAGCAGCTTGGAGTCAGACAGGGGTTTCTCTGGGGCCAACGTCCTGACTTTC
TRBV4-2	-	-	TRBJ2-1	CASSSSDHSYNEQFF	TGTGCCAGCAGCTCTAGCGACCACTCCTACAATGAGCAGTTCTTC
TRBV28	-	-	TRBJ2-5	CASSKTRGQETQYF	TGTGCCAGCAGTAAGACTAGGGGTCAAGAGACCCAGTACTTC
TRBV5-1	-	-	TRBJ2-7	CASSLGTSGFSYEQYF	TGCGCCAGCAGCTTGGGGACGAGCGGGTTTTCCTACGAGCAGTACTTC
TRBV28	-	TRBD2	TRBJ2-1	CASSFSYQAGINEQFF	TGTGCCAGCAGTTTTTCTTATCAAGCGGGAATCAATGAGCAGTTCTTC